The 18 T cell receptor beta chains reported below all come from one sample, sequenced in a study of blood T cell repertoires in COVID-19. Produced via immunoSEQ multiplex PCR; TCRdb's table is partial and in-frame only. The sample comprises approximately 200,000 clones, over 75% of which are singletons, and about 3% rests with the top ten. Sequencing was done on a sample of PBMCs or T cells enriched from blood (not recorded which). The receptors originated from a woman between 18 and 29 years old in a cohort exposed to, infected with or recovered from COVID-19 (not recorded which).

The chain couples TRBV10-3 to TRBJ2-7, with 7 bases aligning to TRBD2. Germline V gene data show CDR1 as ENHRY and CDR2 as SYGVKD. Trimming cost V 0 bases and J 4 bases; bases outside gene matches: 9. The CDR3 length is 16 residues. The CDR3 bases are TGTGCCATCAGTGAGTCGCTACTAGCGAATGGGTACGAGCAGTACTTC. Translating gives CAISESLLANGYEQYF.

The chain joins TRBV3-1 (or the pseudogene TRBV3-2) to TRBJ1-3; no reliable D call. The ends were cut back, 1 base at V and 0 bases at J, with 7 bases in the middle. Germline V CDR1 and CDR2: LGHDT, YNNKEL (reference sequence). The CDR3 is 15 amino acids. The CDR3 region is CASSQGTDSGNTIYF. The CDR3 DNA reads TGTGCCAGCAGCCAAGGGACTGACTCTGGAAACACCATATATTTT.

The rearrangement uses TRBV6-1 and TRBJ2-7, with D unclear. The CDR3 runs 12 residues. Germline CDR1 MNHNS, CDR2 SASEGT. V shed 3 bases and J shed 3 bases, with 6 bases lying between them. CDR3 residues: CASSDLNYEQYF. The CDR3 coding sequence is TGTGCCAGCAGTGATCTTAACTACGAGCAGTACTTC.

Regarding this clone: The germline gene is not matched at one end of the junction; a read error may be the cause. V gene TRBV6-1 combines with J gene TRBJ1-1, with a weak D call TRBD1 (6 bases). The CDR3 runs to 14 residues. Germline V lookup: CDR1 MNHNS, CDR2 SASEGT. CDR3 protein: CASSQAQGGVEAFF. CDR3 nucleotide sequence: TGTGCCAGCAGTCAAGCACAGGGAGGGGTTGAAGCTTTCTTT.

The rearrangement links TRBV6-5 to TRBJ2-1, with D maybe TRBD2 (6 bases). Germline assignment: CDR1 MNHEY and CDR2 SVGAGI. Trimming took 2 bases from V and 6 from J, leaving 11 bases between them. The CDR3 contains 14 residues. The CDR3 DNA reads TGTGCCAGCAGTTACGGGGACTCGATCAATGAGCAGTTCTTC. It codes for CASSYGDSINEQFF.

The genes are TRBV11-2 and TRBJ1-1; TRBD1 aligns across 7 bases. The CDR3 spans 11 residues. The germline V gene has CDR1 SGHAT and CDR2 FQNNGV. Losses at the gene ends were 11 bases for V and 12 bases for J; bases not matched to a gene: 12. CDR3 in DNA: TGTGCCTCTGCCAGGGGGTTATTAACTTTCTTT. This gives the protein CASARGLLTFF.

The CDR3 DNA sequence: TGTGCCAGCAGTTTGTTGGGGGAGGCTGGGGCCAACGTCCTGACTTTC. It yields the protein CASSLLGEAGANVLTF. V usage is TRBV11-3 and J usage is TRBJ2-6; possibly TRBD2 for D (6 bases). Germline V lookup: CDR1 SGHNT, CDR2 YENEEA. Trimming removed 6 bases at V and 2 bases at J, with 14 bases between. This CDR3 comprises 16 residues.

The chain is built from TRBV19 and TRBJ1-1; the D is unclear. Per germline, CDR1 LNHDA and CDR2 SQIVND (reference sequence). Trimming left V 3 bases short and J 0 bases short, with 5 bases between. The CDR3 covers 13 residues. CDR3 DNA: TGTGCCAGTAGTATGTCGGTGAACACTGAAGCTTTCTTT. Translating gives CASSMSVNTEAFF.

Written as DNA, the CDR3 is TGTGCCAGCTCCAGGACAGGGGGCTTGAATTCACCCCTCCACTTT. The encoded protein is CASSRTGGLNSPLHF. The gene calls are TRBV18 and TRBJ1-6; 11 bases line up with TRBD1. There are 15 residues in the CDR3. V trimming: 6 bases; J trimming: 7 bases; junction bases outside the gene matches: 5. Germline assignment: CDR1 KGHSH and CDR2 LQKENI. Filled out from reference TRBV18 and TRBJ1-6, the complete variable domain reads NAGVMQNPRHLVRRRGQEARLRCSPMKGHSHVYWYRQLPEEGLKFMVYLQKENIIDESGMPKERFSAEFPKEGPSILRIQQVVRGDSAAYFCASSRTGGLNSPLHFGNGTRLTVT.

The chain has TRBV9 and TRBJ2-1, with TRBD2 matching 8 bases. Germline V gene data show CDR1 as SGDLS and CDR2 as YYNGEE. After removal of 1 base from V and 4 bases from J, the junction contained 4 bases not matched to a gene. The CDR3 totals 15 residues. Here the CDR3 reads CASSVRAGEYNEQFF. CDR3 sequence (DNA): TGTGCCAGCAGCGTACGAGCGGGGGAGTACAATGAGCAGTTCTTC. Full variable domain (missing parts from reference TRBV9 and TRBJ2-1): DSGVTQTPKHLITATGQRVTLRCSPRSGDLSVYWYQQSLDQGLQFLIQYYNGEERAKGNILERFSAQQFPDLHSELNLSSLELGDSALYFCASSVRAGEYNEQFFGPGTRLTVL.

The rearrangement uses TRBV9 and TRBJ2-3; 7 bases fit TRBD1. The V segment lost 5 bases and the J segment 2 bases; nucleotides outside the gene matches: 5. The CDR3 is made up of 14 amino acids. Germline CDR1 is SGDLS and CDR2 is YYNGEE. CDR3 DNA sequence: TGTGCCAGCAGTGGGGACAGCAACACAGATACGCAGTATTTT. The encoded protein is CASSGDSNTDTQYF.

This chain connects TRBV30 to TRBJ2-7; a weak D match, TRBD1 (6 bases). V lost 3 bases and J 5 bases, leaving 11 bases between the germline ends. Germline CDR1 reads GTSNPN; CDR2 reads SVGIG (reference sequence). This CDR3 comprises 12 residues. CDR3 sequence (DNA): TGTGCCTGGAGGAAACAGGGAGACGAGCAGTACTTC. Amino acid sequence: CAWRKQGDEQYF. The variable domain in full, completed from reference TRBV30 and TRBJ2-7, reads SQTIHQWPATLVQPVGSPLSLECTVEGTSNPNLYWYRQAAGRGLQLLFYSVGIGQISSEVPQNLSASRPQDRQFILSSKKLLLSDSGFYLCAWRKQGDEQYFGPGTRLTVT.

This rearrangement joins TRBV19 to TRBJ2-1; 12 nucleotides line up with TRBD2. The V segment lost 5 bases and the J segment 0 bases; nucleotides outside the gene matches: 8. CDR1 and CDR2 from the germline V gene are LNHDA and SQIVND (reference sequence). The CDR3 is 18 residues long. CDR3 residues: CASSQWTSGVLSYNEQFF. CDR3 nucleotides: TGTGCCAGTAGTCAATGGACTAGCGGGGTCCTCTCCTACAATGAGCAGTTCTTC.

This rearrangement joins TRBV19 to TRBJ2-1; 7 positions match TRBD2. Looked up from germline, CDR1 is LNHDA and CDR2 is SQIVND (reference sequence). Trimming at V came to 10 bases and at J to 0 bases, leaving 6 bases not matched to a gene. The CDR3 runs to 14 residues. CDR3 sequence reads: CATSGGPSYNEQFF. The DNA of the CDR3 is TGTGCCACCTCGGGGGGACCCTCCTACAATGAGCAGTTCTTC.

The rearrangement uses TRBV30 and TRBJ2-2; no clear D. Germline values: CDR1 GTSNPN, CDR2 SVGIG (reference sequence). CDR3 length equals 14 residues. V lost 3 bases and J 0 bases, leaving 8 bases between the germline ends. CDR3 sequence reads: CAWRAVTNTGELFF. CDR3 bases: TGTGCCTGGAGGGCAGTCACGAACACCGGGGAGCTGTTTTTT.

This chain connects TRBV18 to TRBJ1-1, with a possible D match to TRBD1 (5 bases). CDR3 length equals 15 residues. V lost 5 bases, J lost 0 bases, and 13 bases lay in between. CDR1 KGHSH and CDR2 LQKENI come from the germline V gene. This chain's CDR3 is CASSLARQMNTEAFF. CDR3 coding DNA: TGTGCCAGCTCATTGGCGCGACAGATGAACACTGAAGCTTTCTTT.

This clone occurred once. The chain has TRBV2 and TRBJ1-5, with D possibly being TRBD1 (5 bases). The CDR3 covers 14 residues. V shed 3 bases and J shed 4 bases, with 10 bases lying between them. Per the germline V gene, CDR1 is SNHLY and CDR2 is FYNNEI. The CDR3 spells CASSEAGRNQPQHF. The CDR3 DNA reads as TGTGCCAGCAGTGAGGCAGGGCGAAATCAGCCCCAGCATTTT.

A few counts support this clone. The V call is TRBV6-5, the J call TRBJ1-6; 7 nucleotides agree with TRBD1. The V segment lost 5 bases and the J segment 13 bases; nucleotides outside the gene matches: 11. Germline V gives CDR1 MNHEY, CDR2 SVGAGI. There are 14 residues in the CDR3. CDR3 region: CASSRQGFSSPLHF. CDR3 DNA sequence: TGTGCCAGCAGTCGACAGGGTTTCAGCTCGCCCCTCCACTTT.